The 13 T cell receptor beta chains reported below all come from one sample, sequenced in a study of regulatory T cells in long-lasting Graves disease. Time point given: newly diagnosed GD, antithyroid drugs for less than 3 months. From PBMCs, RNA was extracted and then used to make the TCR library. The TCR beta library used iRepertoire HTBI primers with Arm-PCR amplification of CDR3. Each CDR3 protein is one row after TCRdb ran MiXCR on the multiplex PCR reads. The data contain about 360,000 distinct CDR3 sequences, 15% to 20% of them singletons. These sequences were also reported in another study, on T cells in Graves' hyperthyroidism and ophthalmopathy.

Specimen: peripheral blood mononuclear cells (PBMCs), collected at new diagnosis, from a patient treated with antithyroid drugs. The origin of the receptors is a woman under 30 with Graves disease.

The genes are TRBV20-1 and TRBJ2-7, with 9 positions matching TRBD2. From germline, CDR1 is DFQATT and CDR2 SNEGSKA (reference sequence). The CDR3 is 14 amino acids. The J segment lost 5 bases and the V segment lost 5 bases, leaving 10 bases of the junction unmatched. CDR3 nucleotide sequence: TGCAGTGCTCCCAGGAGCGGGGGGCGAAACGAGCAGTACTTC. Residues: CSAPRSGGRNEQYF.

This clonotype was recorded at least ten times. At one end, the junction sequence differs from germline, possibly due to a read error. This chain joins TRBV5-1 and TRBJ2-3, with TRBD2 matching 10 bases. The CDR3 is 11 residues long. The V gene's germline CDR1 is SGHRS and CDR2 YFSETQ. In DNA, the CDR3 is TGCGCCAGCAGCCAAGAAGGACTAGCGGTGTTT. It translates to CASSQEGLAVF. The variable domain in full, completed from reference TRBV5-1 and TRBJ2-3, reads KAGVTQTPRYLIKTRGQQVTLSCSPISGHRSVSWYQQTPGQGLQFLFEYFSETQRNKGNFPGRFSGRQFSNSRSEMNVSTLELGDSALYLCASSQEGLAVFGPGTRLTVL.

This clonotype was seen repeatedly, ten times or more. The rearrangement joins TRBV5-1 to TRBJ2-1; no reliable D call. The length of the CDR3 is 16 residues. Trimming took 1 base from V and 0 from J, leaving 11 bases between them. Germline V gene sequence: CDR1 SGHRS, CDR2 YFSETQ. Written as DNA, the CDR3 is TGCGCCAGCAGCTTGATATCAGGAAGCTCCTACAATGAGCAGTTCTTC. Residues: CASSLISGSSYNEQFF.

This clonotype was seen at least ten times. The rearrangement uses TRBV28 and TRBJ2-1; TRBD1 agrees at 7 bases. Germline-derived CDR1 and CDR2 are MDHEN and SYDVKM. V was clipped by 6 bases and J by 6 bases; unmatched bases: 11. The CDR3 loop spans 15 amino acids. The CDR3 loop reads CASSSVGTVGNEQFF. The CDR3 DNA sequence: TGTGCCAGCAGCTCAGTCGGGACAGTAGGCAATGAGCAGTTCTTC. Filled out from reference TRBV28 and TRBJ2-1, the complete variable domain reads DVKVTQSSRYLVKRTGEKVFLECVQDMDHENMFWYRQDPGLGLRLIYFSYDVKMKEKGDIPEGYSVSREKKERFSLILESASTNQTSMYLCASSSVGTVGNEQFFGPGTRLTVL.

Comments on this clonotype: A read error is possible here, since a much larger clone lies one base away. The V gene is TRBV3-1, the J gene TRBJ2-2; TRBD2 matches at 7 bases. CDR1 is LGHDT, CDR2 YNNKEL, per germline (reference sequence). The CDR3 is 14 residues long. CDR3 in DNA: TGTGGCAGCAGGACTAGTTCCTCCACCGGGGAGCTGTTTTTT. Its translation: CGSRTSSSTGELFF.

The CDR3, as DNA: TGTGCCATCAGTGGGGGGGGCGCAAACTATGGCTACACCTTC. This encodes CAISGGGANYGYTF. The V call is TRBV10-3, the J call TRBJ1-2, with D maybe TRBD1 (6 bases). The CDR3 loop spans 14 amino acids. Germline lookup yields CDR1 ENHRY and CDR2 SYGVKD. The V end lost 4 bases, the J end lost 2 bases, and 11 bases lay between the germline ends.

The chain carries TRBV20-1 and TRBJ2-7; D is perhaps TRBD1 or TRBD2 (5 bases each). Germline CDR1 is DFQATT and CDR2 is SNEGSKA (reference sequence). V lost 5 bases to trimming and J lost 4 bases, with 12 bases between them. The CDR3 spans 12 residues. CDR3 amino acids: CSASGRGYEQYF. The CDR3 bases are TGCAGTGCTTCGGGACGGGGATACGAGCAGTACTTC.

This clonotype was detected ten times or more. The V and J genes are TRBV4-1 and TRBJ1-1; D is undetermined. The V end lost 4 bases, the J end lost 1 base, and 22 bases lay between the germline ends. The CDR3 has 18 residues. Per germline, CDR1 MGHRA and CDR2 YSYEKL. CDR3 sequence reads: CASSLGYINWDRNTEAFF. The CDR3 DNA follows: TGCGCCAGCAGCCTAGGTTATATAAATTGGGATCGGAACACTGAAGCTTTCTTT.

This clonotype came up a few times. The chain joins TRBV27 to TRBJ1-3; TRBD1 is a possible D gene (6 bases). Germline CDR1 is MNHEY and CDR2 is SMNVEV (reference sequence). Trimming left V 4 bases short and J 7 bases short, with 11 bases between. The CDR3 loop spans 13 amino acids. The CDR3 spells CASSSQGGNTIYF. CDR3 DNA sequence: TGTGCCAGCAGTTCACAGGGTGGGAACACCATATATTTT.

Many counts were recorded for this clonotype. This sequence joins TRBV11-3 and TRBJ2-5; 12 bases line up with TRBD2. The junction had 10 bases not matched to a gene; V was cut back by 5 bases and J by 3 bases. This CDR3 region has 17 residues. The V gene's germline CDR1 is SGHNT and CDR2 YENEEA. In DNA form, the CDR3 reads TGTGCCAGCAGCCCCGGACTAGCGGGACTCACTGAAGAGACCCAGTACTTC. It codes for CASSPGLAGLTEETQYF.

V is TRBV20-1 and J is TRBJ2-7; 12 positions agree with TRBD2. Trimming cost V 0 bases and J 6 bases; bases outside gene matches: 21. The length of the CDR3 is 20 residues. Germline V gives CDR1 DFQATT, CDR2 SNEGSKA (reference sequence). The CDR3 reads CSARDPGAWALAGGPSEQYF. The CDR3 DNA sequence: TGCAGTGCTAGAGATCCCGGAGCCTGGGCTCTAGCGGGGGGGCCGAGCGAGCAGTACTTC.

Many counts were recorded for this clonotype. The gene calls are TRBV28 and TRBJ2-7, with D possibly TRBD2 on 5 matching bases. The V gene lost 4 bases and the J gene lost 7 bases, with 17 bases spanning the gap. Germline loops: CDR1 MDHEN, CDR2 SYDVKM. The CDR3 length is 14 residues. CDR3 amino acids: CASSYPPLGYEQYF. The CDR3 DNA reads as TGTGCCAGCAGTTACCCCCCACTAGGATATGAGCAGTACTTC. Full variable domain (remainder filled in from reference TRBV28 and TRBJ2-7): DVKVTQSSRYLVKRTGEKVFLECVQDMDHENMFWYRQDPGLGLRLIYFSYDVKMKEKGDIPEGYSVSREKKERFSLILESASTNQTSMYLCASSYPPLGYEQYFGPGTRLTVT.

The chain uses TRBV9 and TRBJ2-1; 10 positions agree with TRBD2. With 0 bases clipped from V and 7 bases from J, the junction kept 4 bases outside the gene matches. The CDR3 is made up of 15 amino acids. Per the germline V gene, CDR1 is SGDLS and CDR2 is YYNGEE. The CDR3 sequence is CASSVVAGGQNEQFF. The CDR3 DNA sequence: TGTGCCAGCAGCGTAGTAGCGGGAGGTCAGAATGAGCAGTTCTTC.